A selection of T cell receptor beta chains follows, all from one sample in a study of shared clonotypes between healthy human individuals. Generated by immunoSEQ multiplex PCR, the TCRdb table keeps only in-frame clones and is missing some. The sample lists 450,000 to 650,000 clones, about 80% occurring once. Sequenced sample: PBMCs. These receptors were obtained from a woman in her thirties or forties in good health. Some clones in this sample may be carry-over from other donors' samples. Both conserved end residues are part of each CDR3. The order of the fields is J gene, V gene, clone size, D gene, CDR3 DNA, CDR3 protein. D genes are given only for firm matches. Only part of the rows carry a size: once, few, many, or a class if the clone is expanded.

J: TRBJ2-7; V: TRBV28; size: -; D: -; DNA: TGTGCCAGCAGTTTTAGGTGGGAGGTCTCCTACGAGCAGTACTTC; CDR3: CASSFRWEVSYEQYF
J: TRBJ1-1; V: TRBV6-5; size: once; D: TRBD1; DNA: TGTGCCAGCAGTTACGACATAGGACAGGGCAGGTCGGCTTTCTTT; CDR3: CASSYDIGQGRSAFF
J: TRBJ2-5; V: TRBV5-1; size: -; D: TRBD2; DNA: TGCGCCAGCAGCCCCGCCGGGACTATCCAAGAGACCCAGTACTTC; CDR3: CASSPAGTIQETQYF
J: TRBJ2-7; V: TRBV5-1; size: -; D: -; DNA: TGCGCCAGCAGCCTACTACCGAACAAAGACGAGCAGTACTTC; CDR3: CASSLLPNKDEQYF
J: TRBJ2-6; V: TRBV29-1; size: -; D: -; DNA: TGCAGCACGGCGAACAGAGAGGATAGTGGGGCCAACGTCCTGACTTTC; CDR3: CSTANREDSGANVLTF
J: TRBJ1-1; V: TRBV29-1; size: -; D: -; DNA: TGCAGCGTGCAGGGAACCCGGAACACTGAAGCTTTCTTT; CDR3: CSVQGTRNTEAFF
J: TRBJ2-3; V: TRBV18; size: -; D: -; DNA: TGTGCCAGCTCCCCTCCGGGGGCAGATACGCAGTATTTT; CDR3: CASSPPGADTQYF
J: TRBJ1-5; V: TRBV6-4; size: once; D: -; DNA: TGTGCCAGCAAACGACCAACAGGAGATCAGCCCCAGCATTTT; CDR3: CASKRPTGDQPQHF
J: TRBJ2-2; V: TRBV12-2; size: -; D: -; DNA: TGTGCAAGTCGCTTACACCGGTCCATAACTAACACCGGGGAGCTGTTTTTT; CDR3: CASRLHRSITNTGELFF
J: TRBJ2-7; V: TRBV5-5; size: -; D: -; DNA: TGTGCCAGCAGACTCTACGGGGGCGCCCCCTCCTACGAGCAGTACTTC; CDR3: CASRLYGGAPSYEQYF
J: TRBJ2-7; V: TRBV7-9; size: -; D: -; DNA: TGTGCCAGCAGCACCGGGCCCGGCGAGCAGTACTTC; CDR3: CASSTGPGEQYF
J: TRBJ2-1; V: TRBV5-4; size: -; D: -; DNA: TGTGCCAGCAGCTTTGGTAACAATGAGCAGTTCTTC; CDR3: CASSFGNNEQFF
J: TRBJ2-1; V: TRBV6-4; size: -; D: TRBD2; DNA: TGTGCCAGCAGCATACTAGCGGGAGAGTACAATGAGCAGTTCTTC; CDR3: CASSILAGEYNEQFF
J: TRBJ1-5; V: TRBV27; size: -; D: -; DNA: TGTGCCAGCAGTTGGACAGTGGCCCAGCCCCAGCATTTT; CDR3: CASSWTVAQPQHF
J: TRBJ1-2; V: TRBV11-2; size: -; D: TRBD1; DNA: TGTGCCAGCAGCCGTCCCGGGACAGGGGATGGCTACACCTTC; CDR3: CASSRPGTGDGYTF
J: TRBJ1-1; V: TRBV18; size: few; D: -; DNA: TGTGCCAGCTCACCACAGGACACGAACACTGAAGCTTTCTTT; CDR3: CASSPQDTNTEAFF
J: TRBJ2-1; V: TRBV11-2; size: -; D: TRBD2; DNA: TGTGCCAGCAGCTTTGCGGGAGGTTTAAATGAGCAGTTCTTC; CDR3: CASSFAGGLNEQFF
J: TRBJ2-7; V: TRBV15; size: -; D: -; DNA: TGTGCCACCAGCAGACGGCCTAACTACGAGCAGTACTTC; CDR3: CATSRRPNYEQYF
J: TRBJ2-3; V: TRBV29-1; size: few; D: TRBD2; DNA: TGCAGCGTTGCTAGCGGGAGAAGTGCAGATACGCAGTATTTT; CDR3: CSVASGRSADTQYF
J: TRBJ1-5; V: TRBV19; size: -; D: TRBD1; DNA: TGTGCCAGTAGTCCCAGGACAGGCTACAATCAGCCCCAGCATTTT; CDR3: CASSPRTGYNQPQHF
J: TRBJ2-5; V: TRBV7-8; size: -; D: TRBD2; DNA: TGTGCCAGCAGCTCTCGAACTAGCGCACCCCAAGAGACCCAGTACTTC; CDR3: CASSSRTSAPQETQYF
J: TRBJ2-2; V: TRBV7-8; size: -; D: -; DNA: TGTGCCAGCAGCTTAGTGATGGGCGGGGAGCTGTTTTTT; CDR3: CASSLVMGGELFF
J: TRBJ1-2; V: TRBV28; size: once; D: TRBD1; DNA: TGTGCCAGCAGTCGAACAGGGGATGGCTACACCTTC; CDR3: CASSRTGDGYTF
J: TRBJ1-1; V: TRBV21-1; size: -; D: -; DNA: TGTGCCAGCAGCAAAGTGTTGGCGGGTAGGGGCCTAACCAACACTGAAGCTTTCTTT; CDR3: CASSKVLAGRGLTNTEAFF
J: TRBJ2-1; V: TRBV5-8; size: -; D: TRBD2; DNA: TGTGCCAGCAGCAGCTTCCGCGGGAGGGCCTCCCACAATGAGCAGTTCTTC; CDR3: CASSSFRGRASHNEQFF
J: TRBJ2-5; V: TRBV30; size: few; D: TRBD2; DNA: TGTGCCTCGACGACTAGCGGGAGGGTGGGGGAGACCCAGTACTTC; CDR3: CASTTSGRVGETQYF
J: TRBJ1-2; V: TRBV7-9; size: -; D: TRBD1; DNA: TGTGCCAGCAGCGTTACCGGGACAGGGGGCGGCTACACCTTC; CDR3: CASSVTGTGGGYTF
J: TRBJ1-2; V: TRBV2; size: -; D: -; DNA: TGTGCCAGCAACAGGGACACCTTC; CDR3: CASNRDTF
J: TRBJ1-4; V: TRBV30; size: -; D: -; DNA: TGTGCCTGGAGTGTAGTTGCGACTAATGAAAAACTGTTTTTT; CDR3: CAWSVVATNEKLFF
J: TRBJ2-7; V: TRBV7-6; size: -; D: TRBD2; DNA: TGTGCCAGCAGCTTAGTTAGCGGGAGGGGTATCTACGAGCAGTACTTC; CDR3: CASSLVSGRGIYEQYF
J: TRBJ2-5; V: TRBV28; size: -; D: -; DNA: TGTGCCAGCAGTCCTCGGGGACCACTCGACCAGTACTTC; CDR3: CASSPRGPLDQYF
J: TRBJ2-3; V: TRBV11-2; size: few; D: -; DNA: TGTGCCAGCAGCCAAGGGTCAGGGAGAACAGATACGCAGTATTTT; CDR3: CASSQGSGRTDTQYF
J: TRBJ2-3; V: TRBV7-9; size: -; D: TRBD2; DNA: TGTGCCAGCAGCGTACTAGCGGGAGGTAGGGCAGATACGCAGTATTTT; CDR3: CASSVLAGGRADTQYF
J: TRBJ1-5; V: TRBV30; size: -; D: -; DNA: TGTGCCTGGGACAGTTCGATTCAGCCCCAGCATTTT; CDR3: CAWDSSIQPQHF
J: TRBJ2-5; V: TRBV6-5; size: -; D: -; DNA: TGTGCCAGCAGTTACTCTCACGGGGAAGGAGAGACCCAGTACTTC; CDR3: CASSYSHGEGETQYF
J: TRBJ2-1; V: TRBV5-1; size: -; D: -; DNA: TGCGCCAGCAGCTTGGAAATCGGGGCTGAGCAGTTCTTC; CDR3: CASSLEIGAEQFF
J: TRBJ2-7; V: TRBV7-9; size: -; D: TRBD1; DNA: TGTGCCAGCAGCGCGGACAGGGGGCGCGGGGACTATCACCCCTACGAGCAGTACTTC; CDR3: CASSADRGRGDYHPYEQYF
J: TRBJ2-7; V: TRBV5-1; size: -; D: -; DNA: TGCGCCAGCAGCTTGGGCCCAGCGGGCGCCTCCTACGAGCAGTACTTC; CDR3: CASSLGPAGASYEQYF
J: TRBJ1-2; V: TRBV27; size: -; D: -; DNA: TGTGCCAGCAGTTTAAAGGGGGGTTATGGCTACACCTTC; CDR3: CASSLKGGYGYTF
J: TRBJ1-1; V: TRBV11-2; size: -; D: TRBD1; DNA: TGTGCCAGCAGCTTAAACAGGGGGGTGAACACTGAAGCTTTCTTT; CDR3: CASSLNRGVNTEAFF
J: TRBJ2-2; V: TRBV10-3; size: -; D: -; DNA: TGTGCCATCAAACTACGGGAAACCGGGGAGCTGTTTTTT; CDR3: CAIKLRETGELFF
J: TRBJ2-1; V: TRBV10-1; size: -; D: TRBD2; DNA: TGCGCCAGCAGTGAAGCGGGAGACGCCTACAATGAGCAGTTCTTC; CDR3: CASSEAGDAYNEQFF